This T cell receptor beta chain was obtained from a study of shared clonotypes between healthy human individuals. Every subset had its genomic DNA shared out evenly among several immunoSEQ plates. TCRdb's table, derived via immunoSEQ multiplex PCR, lists solely in-frame clones and lacks some. The table lists some 2,000,000 clones, 90% to 97% of them singletons. Trimming removed 0 bases from V and 5 bases from J, with 4 bases in between. This CDR3 region has 11 residues. From germline, CDR1 is DFQATT and CDR2 SNEGSKA (reference sequence). A note on this clone: Additional DNA sequences in this sample encode the identical CDR3.

Material: naive CD4+ T cells sorted from blood. Subset specified: CD45RA+ positively selected. J is TRBJ1-2 and V is TRBV20-1; D ambiguous. The TCR comes from a man aged 18 to 35 in good health. CDR3 region: CSARDSYGYTF. CDR3 in DNA: TGCAGTGCTAGAGATTCGTATGGCTACACCTTC.